The entry below gives a single T cell receptor (beta chain) sequence along with its context. Its specificity is unknown. Repertoires were generated with immunoSEQ multiplex PCR, while TCRdb's copy carries only in-frame clones and drops some. Of about 210,000 clones listed, around 94% are singletons. The data are from a study of T cell responses to AZD1222 COVID-19 vaccine. Findings and limits, study-wide: The study reported that nearly half of spike-specific TCRs target unmutated variant regions. Researchers report vaccine-associated CD4 TCRs spanning spike, with dominance at 160-218 and 743-854. Repertoire sampling happened only post peak T cell response. Just five or six AZD1222 recipients were seropositive at baseline.

The CDR3 extends over 16 amino acids. Germline CDR1 reads SGHNT; CDR2 reads YYREEE (reference sequence). Between the trimmed V and J ends, which lost 4 bases and 2 bases, there was a span of 15 bases. This TCR was sampled from an adult who received the MenACWY meningococcal vaccine as a control. V gene TRBV5-4 combines with J gene TRBJ1-4; maybe TRBD1 (5 bases). The material was peripheral blood, obtained 28 days after the second dose of the MenACWY control vaccine. In nucleotides, the CDR3 is TGTGCCAGCAGCGCCCGCCCGGGGGGGACTAATGAAAAACTGTTTTTT. Protein sequence: CASSARPGGTNEKLFF.